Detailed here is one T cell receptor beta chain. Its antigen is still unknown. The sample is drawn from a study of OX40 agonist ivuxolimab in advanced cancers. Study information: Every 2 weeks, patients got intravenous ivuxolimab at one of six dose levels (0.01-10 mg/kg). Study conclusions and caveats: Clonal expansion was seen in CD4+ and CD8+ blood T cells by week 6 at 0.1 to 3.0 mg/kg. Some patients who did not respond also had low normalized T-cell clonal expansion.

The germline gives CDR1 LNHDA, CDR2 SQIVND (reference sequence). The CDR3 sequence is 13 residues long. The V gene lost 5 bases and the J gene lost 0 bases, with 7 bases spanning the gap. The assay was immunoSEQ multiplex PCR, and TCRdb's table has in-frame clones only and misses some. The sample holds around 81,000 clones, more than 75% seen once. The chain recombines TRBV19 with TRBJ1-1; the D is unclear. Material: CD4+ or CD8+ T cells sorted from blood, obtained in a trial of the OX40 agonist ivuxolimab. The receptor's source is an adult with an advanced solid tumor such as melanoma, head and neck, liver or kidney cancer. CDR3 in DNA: TGTGCCAGTAGTTCTTCTTTGAACACTGAAGCTTTCTTT. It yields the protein CASSSSLNTEAFF.